This T cell receptor (beta chain) was found in a study of OX40 agonist ivuxolimab in advanced cancers. V was clipped by 1 base and J by 4 bases, with 13 bases between them. CDR3 length: 15 amino acids. CDR1 and CDR2 from the germline V gene are MNHNS and SASEGT. Measured with immunoSEQ multiplex PCR; TCRdb has only the in-frame clones, and not every one. The sample has 60,000 to 75,000 clones, approximately 90% seen once. The source of this sequence is an adult with an advanced solid tumor such as melanoma, head and neck, liver or kidney cancer. This sequence joins TRBV6-1 and TRBJ1-1; TRBD1 is a possible D gene (6 bases). The source material was CD4+ or CD8+ T cells sorted from blood, sampled in a trial of the OX40 agonist ivuxolimab. The CDR3 DNA reads as TGTGCCAGCAGTGAAGTTATGGGGGGCAGCACTGAAGCTTTCTTT. This encodes CASSEVMGGSTEAFF.